This record concerns one T cell receptor (beta chain) sequence. Its specificity is unknown. This sample is part of a study of shared clonotypes between healthy human individuals. Study conclusions and caveats: Memory subsets had estimated richness that was generally smaller than that of naive subsets. It was observed that approximately 5% of naive CD4 clonotypes were shared across four donors.

CDR1 and CDR2 from the germline V gene are SGHDN and FVKESK. V lost 4 bases and J lost 9, with 15 bases in between. This CDR3 is built from 13 residues. The table came from immunoSEQ multiplex PCR; TCRdb's copy has only in-frame clones and leaves some out. The data hold over a million clones, with 95% to 99% observed a single time. The TCR originated in a young man in good health. This chain uses TRBV14 with TRBJ1-1; unclear D gene. The sequencing sample was made of naive CD4+ T cells sorted from blood. The sample's subset: CD45RA+ positively selected. CDR3 nucleotide sequence: TGTGCCAGCAGCCCCCAATTAGGGATGCAAGCTTTCTTT. Its protein product is CASSPQLGMQAFF. The full variable domain, in which reference TRBV14 and TRBJ1-1 provide the parts outside the CDR3, is EAGVTQFPSHSVIEKGQTVTLRCDPISGHDNLYWYRRVMGKEIKFLLHFVKESKQDESGMPNNRFLAERTGGTYSTLKVQPAELEDSGVYFCASSPQLGMQAFFGQGTRLTVV.